This record concerns one T cell receptor (beta chain) sequence. Its cognate antigen is unknown. What made the TCR beta cDNA was 5'RACE template switching with UMIs. TCRdb re-called the 5' RACE reads; one entry per CDR3 protein, DNA not given. This table holds about 390,000 distinct CDR3 sequences. Per the germline V gene, CDR1 is LNHDA and CDR2 is SQIVND (reference sequence). This CDR3 is built from 14 residues. This entry belongs to a study of T cells expressing NK-cell markers. On the study more broadly: Sorted CD3+CD56-NKG2C+, CD3+CD56+NKG2C- and CD3+CD56+NKG2C+ T cells were the source of the TCR beta repertoires. Study-wide findings and caveats: Dominance of the CD3+CD56-NKG2C+ fraction by these clonotypes also held in several donors.

The source material was blood T cells: a sorted CD56 or NKG2C T cell subset, CD4+ or CD8+ T cells, or bulk PBMC T cells (not recorded which). The chain joins TRBV19 to TRBJ2-7; lacking DNA, the TRBD1 call made by TCRdb goes unchecked. This TCR was sampled from a woman aged 50 to 65 in good health. This CDR3 reads CASSYDRDSYEQYF.